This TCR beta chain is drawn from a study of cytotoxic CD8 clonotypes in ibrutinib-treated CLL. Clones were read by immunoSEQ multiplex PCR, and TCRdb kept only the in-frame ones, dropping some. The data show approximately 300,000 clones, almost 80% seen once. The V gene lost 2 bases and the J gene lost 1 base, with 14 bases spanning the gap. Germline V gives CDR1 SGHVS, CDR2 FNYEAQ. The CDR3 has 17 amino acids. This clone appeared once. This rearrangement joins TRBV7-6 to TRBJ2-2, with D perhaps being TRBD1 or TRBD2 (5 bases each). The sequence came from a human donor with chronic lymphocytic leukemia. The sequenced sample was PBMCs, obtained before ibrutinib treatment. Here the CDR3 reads CASSLYGASKNTGELFF. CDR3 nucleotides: TGTGCCAGCAGCTTATACGGGGCCAGTAAGAACACCGGGGAGCTGTTTTTT.